This is a list of T cell receptor beta chains from one sample in a study of cytomegalovirus exposure and HLA in healthy donors. Data came from immunoSEQ multiplex PCR; TCRdb stores just in-frame clones and leaves some out. The table lists 200,000 to 250,000 clones, more than 60% of them singletons. The sample comprised PBMCs. The origin of the receptors is a girl aged 2 to 9 in good health and CMV-seronegative. Both conserved end residues are part of each CDR3. D genes are given only for firm matches. Size values are once, few and many counts, or a class for expanded clones, and some rows have none.

NA	NA	TRBJ2-7	TRBV2	TGTGCCAGCAGTTTACTCTACGAGCAGTACTTC	CASSLLYEQYF
NA	NA	TRBJ2-2	TRBV11-2	TGTGCCAGCAGCTTATCCGACCCAGGGTTGCTGTTTTTT	CASSLSDPGLLFF
NA	NA	TRBJ2-5	TRBV7-9	TGTGCCAGCACAGGGAGGAAAGAGACCCAGTACTTC	CASTGRKETQYF
NA	NA	TRBJ1-2	TRBV5-8	TGTGCCAGCAGCGAAACTCTTGGCTATGGCTACACCTTC	CASSETLGYGYTF
NA	NA	TRBJ2-2	TRBV7-8	TGTGCCAGCAGCTTAGTAATCCAGTGGGAGCTGTTTTTT	CASSLVIQWELFF
once	TRBD1	TRBJ1-2	TRBV10-2	TGCGCCACCTCCGAAAGGGACAGATCCTTTGGCTACACCTTC	CATSERDRSFGYTF
NA	NA	TRBJ1-2	TRBV12-5	TGTGCTAGTGGTTTGTCCCTTACAGGGAACTATGGCTACACCTTC	CASGLSLTGNYGYTF
NA	NA	TRBJ1-1	TRBV10-3	TGTGCCATCTCGGGGGGAGTGAACACTGAAGCTTTCTTT	CAISGGVNTEAFF
NA	TRBD2	TRBJ2-1	TRBV27	TGTGCCAGCAGTTTTAGCCTAGCGGGCGATGAGCAGTTCTTC	CASSFSLAGDEQFF
NA	NA	TRBJ2-1	TRBV2	TGTGCCAGCAGTGATAGGCGGGGCTACAATGAGCAGTTCTTC	CASSDRRGYNEQFF
NA	NA	TRBJ1-2	TRBV25-1	TGTGCCAGCAGTGGTCCCGGCGGTCATTATGGCTACACCTTC	CASSGPGGHYGYTF
NA	TRBD2	TRBJ2-1	TRBV7-9	TGTGCCAGCGTTGGAGGGGCTGGCGGGGGGGTTAGGGATGAGCAGTTCTTC	CASVGGAGGGVRDEQFF
NA	TRBD2	TRBJ2-7	TRBV7-8	TGTGCCAGCAGAACCATAGCGGGAGGGTCCTACGAGCAGTACTTC	CASRTIAGGSYEQYF
few	NA	TRBJ2-1	TRBV19	TGTGCCAGTAGTAAAGGGAGCTCCTACAATGAGCAGTTCTTC	CASSKGSSYNEQFF
NA	NA	TRBJ2-1	TRBV11-2	TGTGCCAGCAGCTCCTCAGGGCCAAATGAGCAGTTCTTC	CASSSSGPNEQFF
NA	TRBD2	TRBJ2-7	TRBV7-2	TGTGCCAGCAGCTTACTTCGGCGGGGGGGAAACATTTATGCCTACGAGCAGTACTTC	CASSLLRRGGNIYAYEQYF
NA	TRBD1	TRBJ2-7	TRBV4-1	TGCGCCAGCAGCCCTCCCGGGACAGATAGCTACGAGCAGTACTTC	CASSPPGTDSYEQYF
NA	NA	TRBJ2-3	TRBV4-1	TGCGCCAGCAGCCACTTGCAGGGAGATACGCAGTATTTT	CASSHLQGDTQYF
NA	TRBD2	TRBJ2-7	TRBV2	TGTGCCAGCAGTCCCAGTGGACTAGTCTCCTACGAGCAGTACTTC	CASSPSGLVSYEQYF
NA	NA	TRBJ2-3	TRBV19	TGTGCCAGTAGTACACAGGGTTCCGGAGCCACAACAGATACGCAGTATTTT	CASSTQGSGATTDTQYF
NA	TRBD1	TRBJ1-2	TRBV19	TGTGCCAGTAGTATGCAAGGGGGCGGTGGCTACACCTTC	CASSMQGGGGYTF
few	NA	TRBJ1-1	TRBV5-1	TGCGCCAGCAGCTCCGACACTGAAGCTTTCTTT	CASSSDTEAFF
once	NA	TRBJ1-5	TRBV9	TGTGCCAGCAGCGTATCCCCAGAAGGCAATCAGCCCCAGCATTTT	CASSVSPEGNQPQHF
NA	NA	TRBJ2-1	TRBV7-2	TGTGCCAGCAGCTTTGGGGAGTACAATGAGCAGTTCTTC	CASSFGEYNEQFF
NA	TRBD2	TRBJ2-2	TRBV5-6	TGTGCCAGCAGCTTGGCAGGGGCGGGAGGGCCCACCGGGGAGCTGTTTTTT	CASSLAGAGGPTGELFF
NA	NA	TRBJ1-5	TRBV19	TGTGCCAGTAGTATAGGGCAGGGACAGCCCCAGCATTTT	CASSIGQGQPQHF
NA	TRBD1	TRBJ2-2	TRBV19	TGTGCCGGAGGCAGGGGGCCCGGGGAGCTGTTTTTT	CAGGRGPGELFF
NA	TRBD2	TRBJ2-7	TRBV7-2	TGTGCCAGCAGGCTAGCGGGATCCTACGAGCAGTACTTC	CASRLAGSYEQYF
NA	TRBD2	TRBJ2-7	TRBV7-2	TGTGCCAGCAGCTTAGCTCTGCGGGGGATCTCCTACGAGCAGTACTTC	CASSLALRGISYEQYF
once	TRBD2	TRBJ2-5	TRBV5-1	TGCGCCAGCAGCTTGGGGGTAGCGGGGAAAGAGACCCAGTACTTC	CASSLGVAGKETQYF
NA	TRBD1	TRBJ2-7	TRBV27	TGTGCCAGCAGTGGGGGGGACAGGGCCTACGAGCAGTACTTC	CASSGGDRAYEQYF
NA	NA	TRBJ1-6	TRBV4-1	TGCGCCAGCAGCAAGATCACAGGGTCTCCACTCCACTTT	CASSKITGSPLHF
NA	NA	TRBJ1-3	TRBV10-2	TGCGCCAGCATAGGAGGCTCTGGAAACACCATATATTTT	CASIGGSGNTIYF
few	TRBD1	TRBJ2-7	TRBV15	TGTGCCACCAGCAGAGACCCGGGACAGGGCTACGAGCAGTACTTC	CATSRDPGQGYEQYF
NA	TRBD1	TRBJ1-5	TRBV27	TGTGCCAGCCTACCAGGGGGCCTAAATCAGCCCCAGCATTTT	CASLPGGLNQPQHF